Shown below are 3 T cell receptor beta chains from a single sample sequenced in a study of graft-versus-host responses after intestinal transplantation. These receptors' antigens are unknown. Libraries were prepared by immunoSEQ multiplex PCR; TCRdb keeps only in-frame clonotypes and omits some of them. The sample has 85,000 to 90,000 clones; 83% are singletons. Material: unstimulated CD8+ T cells sorted from spleen or lymph node cells, obtained before intestinal transplant. These TCRs come from a human donor who received an intestinal transplant.

This chain links TRBV14 with TRBJ2-7; D gene unclear. CDR1 SGHDN and CDR2 FVKESK come from the germline V gene. This CDR3 region has 14 residues. V shed 3 bases and J shed 2 bases, with 11 bases lying between them. The CDR3 protein is CASSHFGETYEQYF. CDR3 in DNA: TGTGCCAGCAGCCATTTTGGGGAAACCTACGAGCAGTACTTC.

The V and J genes are TRBV5-4 and TRBJ1-2; 7 bases line up with TRBD1. CDR1 SGHNT and CDR2 YYREEE come from the germline V gene (reference sequence). V shed 4 bases and J 5 bases; nucleotides not matched to a gene: 17. CDR3 size: 17 residues. The CDR3 loop reads CASSPRDRMFLPYGYTF. The CDR3 DNA sequence: TGTGCCAGCAGCCCCCGGGACAGAATGTTTCTACCATATGGCTACACCTTC.

This chain connects TRBV12-5 to TRBJ1-6; 7 nucleotides agree with TRBD1. The CDR3 has 20 amino acids. From germline, CDR1 is LGHNT and CDR2 FRNRAP. The ends lost 0 bases at V and 8 bases at J; junction bases unmatched: 19. The CDR3 nucleotides read TGTGCTAGTGGTTTGGTACCGGGACAGTGGGGCTCTGGCTCCCATTCACCCCTCCACTTT. This translates into CASGLVPGQWGSGSHSPLHF.